One and the same sample provided the 14 T cell receptor beta chains below, sequenced in a study of OX40 agonist ivuxolimab in advanced cancers. Repertoires were generated with immunoSEQ multiplex PCR, while TCRdb's copy carries only in-frame clones and drops some. The sample has several thousand clones, around 70% seen once; the top ten hold about 61%. This sample comprised CD4+ or CD8+ T cells sorted from blood, obtained in a trial of the OX40 agonist ivuxolimab. The receptor set was obtained from an adult with an advanced solid tumor such as melanoma, head and neck, liver or kidney cancer.

The chain recombines TRBV9 with TRBJ1-2; 9 positions agree with TRBD1. Germline values: CDR1 SGDLS, CDR2 YYNGEE. The CDR3 runs 16 residues. Trimming cost V 3 bases and J 4 bases; bases outside gene matches: 10. Written as DNA, the CDR3 is TGTGCCAGCAGCGACCATTCCGGGACAGGGACCTATGGCTACACCTTC. This codes for CASSDHSGTGTYGYTF.

The CDR3, as DNA: TGCGCCAGCAGCCCCCGGACAGGGGGCCAGAACACTGAAGCTTTCTTT. Amino acid sequence: CASSPRTGGQNTEAFF. The chain carries TRBV4-1 and TRBJ1-1, with TRBD1 identical over 11 bases. CDR1 is MGHRA and CDR2 is YSYEKL in the germline V gene. The CDR3 loop spans 16 amino acids. The trim removed 4 bases at V and 1 base at J, leaving 5 bases unmatched.

A few counts support this clone. The chain couples TRBV5-5 to TRBJ1-5; D unresolved. Looked up from germline, CDR1 is SGHKS and CDR2 is YYEKEE (reference sequence). V was shortened by 1 base and J by 6 bases, with 11 bases between the two germline ends. This CDR3 is 14 amino acids long. The CDR3: CASSLWSGLQPQHF. DNA of the CDR3: TGTGCCAGCAGCTTGTGGTCAGGTCTTCAGCCCCAGCATTTT. Full variable domain (missing parts from reference TRBV5-5 and TRBJ1-5): DAGVTQSPTHLIKTRGQQVTLRCSPISGHKSVSWYQQVLGQGPQFIFQYYEKEERGRGNFPDRFSARQFPNYSSELNVNALLLGDSALYLCASSLWSGLQPQHFGDGTRLSIL.

The chain uses TRBV5-1 and TRBJ1-1, with D possibly TRBD1 on 5 matching bases. The CDR3 runs to 15 residues. The V gene's germline CDR1 is SGHRS and CDR2 YFSETQ. V lost 6 bases, J lost 8 bases, and 23 bases lay in between. The CDR3 bases are TGCGCCAGCAAAGGGTTTGACATTGGGGCTAACGAAGCTTTCTTT. Translating gives CASKGFDIGANEAFF.

The chain recombines TRBV6-4 with TRBJ1-5; 7 nucleotides line up with TRBD1. The CDR3 runs 16 residues. Germline trimming cut 0 bases from V and 4 bases from J; bases unmatched to any gene: 6. Germline CDR1 reads MRHNA; CDR2 reads SNTAGT. Here the CDR3 DNA reads TGTGCCAGCAGTGACTCGCAGGGGGTATATAATCAGCCCCAGCATTTT. It encodes CASSDSQGVYNQPQHF.

This clone qualifies as medium-sized. The V call is TRBV5-1, the J call TRBJ2-3, with 7 bases that match TRBD1. The germline CDR1 and CDR2 sequences are SGHRS and YFSETQ. After removal of 3 bases from V and 2 bases from J, the junction contained 9 bases not matched to a gene. CDR3 size: 16 residues. The CDR3 reads CASSSRGQSLTDTQYF. The CDR3 bases are TGCGCCAGCAGCTCCCGGGGACAGAGCCTCACAGATACGCAGTATTTT.

The chain couples TRBV7-2 to TRBJ2-7, with 9 bases lining up with TRBD2. Germline CDR1 and CDR2: SGHTA and FQGNSA. This CDR3 has 12 amino acids. The junction had 3 bases not matched to a gene; V was cut back by 8 bases and J by 4 bases. The CDR3: CASSSGVYEQYF. DNA of the CDR3: TGTGCCAGCTCTAGCGGGGTTTACGAGCAGTACTTC.

This clone was observed a handful of times. The gene calls are TRBV4-1 and TRBJ2-7; D tentatively reads TRBD1 or TRBD2 (5 bases each). V lost 1 base, J lost 3 bases, and 10 bases lay in between. Germline CDR1 reads MGHRA; CDR2 reads YSYEKL. This CDR3 region has 14 residues. This chain's CDR3 is CASSQGWGFYEQYF. CDR3 DNA: TGCGCCAGCAGCCAAGGGTGGGGGTTCTACGAGCAGTACTTC.

This clone has more than one count but fewer than ten. J is TRBJ2-1 and V is TRBV7-9, with 14 bases identical to TRBD2. CDR1 is SEHNR, CDR2 FQNEAQ, per germline (reference sequence). The CDR3 consists of 17 residues. V shed 3 bases and J 7 bases; nucleotides not matched to a gene: 8. CDR3 loop: CASSFRLAGGKGNEQFF. The CDR3 region has the DNA TGTGCCAGCAGCTTTAGACTAGCGGGAGGGAAGGGGAATGAGCAGTTCTTC.

The genes are TRBV13 and TRBJ2-7, with D possibly being TRBD1 or TRBD2 (6 bases each). Trimming cost V 1 base and J 5 bases, with 9 bases left between them. Looked up from germline, CDR1 is PRHDT and CDR2 is FYEKMQ (reference sequence). The CDR3 extends over 13 amino acids. The CDR3 sequence is CASSLEGGHEQYF. The CDR3 DNA reads as TGTGCCAGCAGCTTAGAGGGGGGCCACGAGCAGTACTTC.

The chain combines TRBV28 with TRBJ2-2, with 9 bases lining up with TRBD1. The CDR3 runs 18 residues. Trimming cost V 0 bases and J 5 bases; bases outside gene matches: 10. Germline loops: CDR1 MDHEN, CDR2 SYDVKM. CDR3 in DNA: TGTGCCAGCAGTTTATGGATTAGGACAGGGGATCGGACCGGGGAGCTGTTTTTT. Protein sequence: CASSLWIRTGDRTGELFF.

The chain employs TRBV6-5 and TRBJ1-2; the D gene is possibly TRBD1 (6 bases). V dropped 8 bases and J dropped 4 bases, with 20 bases sitting between them. The germline V gene encodes CDR1 MNHEY and CDR2 SVGAGI. The CDR3 runs 15 residues. The DNA for the CDR3 is TGTGCCAGCTCCACGAAGACGGGACACATCTATGGCTACACCTTC. Residues: CASSTKTGHIYGYTF.

This clone was picked up a small number of times. This chain uses TRBV4-3 with TRBJ2-7; D possibly corresponds to TRBD1 (6 bases). CDR1 and CDR2 (germline): LGHNA, YSLEER. The CDR3 sequence is 13 residues long. With 4 bases removed from V and 1 base from J, the gap between germline ends came to 8 bases. The CDR3 loop reads CASSPGQSYEQYF. CDR3 in DNA: TGCGCCAGCAGCCCCGGACAGTCCTACGAGCAGTACTTC.

The chain has TRBV2 and TRBJ1-1; the D is unclear. The V end was cut by 1 base, the J end by 2 bases, with 5 bases between. Germline V gene sequence: CDR1 SNHLY, CDR2 FYNNEI. The CDR3 covers 13 residues. As DNA, the CDR3 is TGTGCCAGCAGTGAAGGGGTAAACACTGAAGCTTTCTTT. This sequence encodes CASSEGVNTEAFF.